The next 24 T cell receptor beta chains were all read from a single sample in a study of long-term antiretroviral therapy in people with HIV. An immunoSEQ assay, version v3.0, was performed at survey level. Profiled with immunoSEQ multiplex PCR; TCRdb holds only in-frame clones, not every one. The sample comprises some 28,000 clones, roughly 95% of which are singletons, and 8% rests with the top ten. The source material was unsorted PBMCs, sampled 6 to 6.5 years after starting antiretroviral therapy. These receptors came from a man younger than 45 with HIV.

The chain carries TRBV19 and TRBJ2-3; D gene unclear. The germline V and J ends were trimmed by 5 bases and 4 bases, with 22 bases remaining between them. From germline, CDR1 is LNHDA and CDR2 SQIVND (reference sequence). The CDR3 runs to 17 residues. The CDR3 region has the DNA TGTGCCAGTAGTCCTCCTCAACCGAGCTGGAGAGCAGATACGCAGTATTTT. Translated, it gives CASSPPQPSWRADTQYF.

The V and J genes are TRBV5-1 and TRBJ2-5, with D possibly being TRBD1 (6 bases). Germline lookup yields CDR1 SGHRS and CDR2 YFSETQ. This CDR3 is built from 14 residues. V lost 0 bases, J lost 5 bases, and 11 bases lay in between. CDR3 DNA: TGCGCCAGCAGCTTGGTACAGGGTGGGGAGACCCAGTACTTC. Protein product: CASSLVQGGETQYF.

The genes are TRBV5-4 and TRBJ2-3; D perhaps matches TRBD2 (5 bases). Trimming cost V 4 bases and J 3 bases, with 18 bases left between them. Looked up from germline, CDR1 is SGHNT and CDR2 is YYREEE (reference sequence). CDR3 length: 16 amino acids. CDR3 DNA: TGTGCCAGCAGCCCCGGAGGTGTCAGGCGGACAGATACGCAGTATTTT. Translation: CASSPGGVRRTDTQYF.

The chain is built from TRBV7-9 and TRBJ2-7; a possible D gene is TRBD1 (5 bases). Germline V CDR1 and CDR2: SEHNR, FQNEAQ (reference sequence). V was clipped by 5 bases and J by 6 bases, with 23 bases between them. The CDR3 sequence is 16 residues long. The CDR3 spells CASSQGSLDQDGEQYF. The CDR3 coding sequence is TGTGCCAGCAGCCAGGGCTCCTTAGACCAGGACGGCGAGCAGTACTTC.

This chain connects TRBV9 to TRBJ2-1; D assignment may be TRBD1 or TRBD2 (5 bases each). Trimming pared 0 bases from V and 13 bases from J, leaving 11 bases between. Germline CDR1 SGDLS, CDR2 YYNGEE. The CDR3 length is 12 residues. The CDR3 coding sequence is TGTGCCAGCAGCGTAGCCTTAGGGGACCAGTTCTTC. Translation: CASSVALGDQFF.

The chain combines TRBV5-1 with TRBJ2-2; D is ambiguous. CDR3 length: 15 amino acids. The V end lost 0 bases, the J end lost 0 bases, and 6 bases lay between the germline ends. Germline V gene data show CDR1 as SGHRS and CDR2 as YFSETQ. The CDR3 bases are TGCGCCAGCAGCTTGGAAAGGCCGAACACCGGGGAGCTGTTTTTT. This sequence encodes CASSLERPNTGELFF.

This chain uses TRBV7-3 with TRBJ2-3; TRBD2 agrees at 8 bases. This CDR3 comprises 16 residues. The junction had 17 bases not matched to a gene; V was cut back by 5 bases and J by 10 bases. Germline CDR1 SGHTA, CDR2 FQGTGA. CDR3 nucleotides: TGTGCCAGCAGCCCGGGGGGAGGACTAGCCCAAGCCGCGCAGTATTTT. Encoded protein: CASSPGGGLAQAAQYF.

The J gene is TRBJ1-2, the V gene TRBV30; maybe TRBD1 (5 bases). Trimming removed 3 bases from V and 4 bases from J, with 12 bases in between. The CDR3 contains 13 residues. In germline, CDR1 is GTSNPN, CDR2 SVGIG (reference sequence). The CDR3 nucleotides are TGTGCCTGGAGCCTCGGACACAGCTATGGCTACACCTTC. Protein product: CAWSLGHSYGYTF.

The chain combines TRBV19 with TRBJ2-7; D possibly uses TRBD1 or TRBD2 (5 bases each). This CDR3 region has 14 residues. The V gene lost 7 bases and the J gene lost 0 bases, with 13 bases spanning the gap. CDR1 is LNHDA and CDR2 is SQIVND in the germline V gene (reference sequence). CDR3 region: CASTFRDGSYEQYF. The DNA for the CDR3 is TGTGCCAGTACCTTCCGGGACGGCTCCTACGAGCAGTACTTC. Supplemented by reference TRBV19 and TRBJ2-7, the full variable domain reads DGGITQSPKYLFRKEGQNVTLSCEQNLNHDAMYWYRQDPGQGLRLIYYSQIVNDFQKGDIAEGYSVSREKKESFPLTVTSAQKNPTAFYLCASTFRDGSYEQYFGPGTRLTVT.

The chain has TRBV7-3 and TRBJ2-2; D ambiguous. Trimming took 5 bases from V and 0 from J, leaving 4 bases between them. The germline V gene encodes CDR1 SGHTA and CDR2 FQGTGA. This CDR3 is built from 13 residues. The CDR3 loop reads CASSPTNTGELFF. The CDR3 nucleotides read TGTGCCAGCAGCCCAACGAACACCGGGGAGCTGTTTTTT.

The chain has TRBV4-2 and TRBJ2-7; 12 bases are shared with TRBD2. The CDR3 covers 15 residues. Germline V gene data show CDR1 as LGHNA and CDR2 as YNFKEQ. V lost 1 base, J lost 7 bases, and 5 bases stayed unmatched. CDR3 sequence reads: CASSQAVTSGREQYF. In DNA form, the CDR3 reads TGTGCCAGCAGCCAAGCTGTCACTAGCGGGAGGGAGCAGTACTTC.

The chain uses TRBV4-3 and TRBJ2-6; possible D gene TRBD1, 6 bases. Germline V gene lookup returns CDR1 LGHNA and CDR2 YSLEER. V lost 4 bases and J 0 bases, leaving 13 bases between the germline ends. The CDR3 runs 17 residues. The CDR3 reads CASSPTPDSSGANVLTF. CDR3 in DNA: TGCGCCAGCAGCCCGACACCGGACAGCTCTGGGGCCAACGTCCTGACTTTC.

The rearrangement links TRBV15 to TRBJ2-5; D is perhaps TRBD2 (6 bases). V was trimmed by 0 bases and J by 5 bases, leaving 16 bases between them. The CDR3 is 16 amino acids. From germline, CDR1 is LNHNV and CDR2 YYDKDF (reference sequence). The CDR3 DNA is TGTGCCACCAGCAGAGATCGTGTGGGCGCGGGGGAGACCCAGTACTTC. Its protein product is CATSRDRVGAGETQYF.

This chain connects TRBV5-8 to TRBJ2-1, with 9 bases fitting TRBD2. The CDR3 is made up of 14 amino acids. The germline gives CDR1 SGHTS, CDR2 YDEGEE. After removal of 5 bases from V and 4 bases from J, the junction contained 4 bases not matched to a gene. The CDR3 reads CASSLGLAYNEQFF. In DNA form, the CDR3 reads TGTGCCAGCAGTCTAGGACTAGCGTACAATGAGCAGTTCTTC.

The CDR3 bases are TGTGCCAGCAGTACCGGGACAGGGAGTGGGGGGACTGAAGCTTTCTTT. This gives the protein CASSTGTGSGGTEAFF. The chain employs TRBV7-9 and TRBJ1-1, with 9 bases matching TRBD1. The CDR3 is 16 residues long. With V trimmed by 6 bases and J by 5 bases, 13 bases remained unmatched. Germline V gene lookup returns CDR1 SEHNR and CDR2 FQNEAQ (reference sequence).

This rearrangement joins TRBV7-3 to TRBJ2-5; the D is unclear. V shed 4 bases and J shed 2 bases, with 11 bases lying between them. This CDR3 contains 14 residues. Looked up from germline, CDR1 is SGHTA and CDR2 is FQGTGA. The chain's CDR3 is CASSSNGWQETQYF. CDR3 in DNA: TGTGCCAGCAGCTCGAATGGCTGGCAAGAGACCCAGTACTTC.

This sequence joins TRBV18 and TRBJ2-7; D is possibly TRBD1 or TRBD2 (6 bases each). The V end was cut by 1 base, the J end by 3 bases, with 10 bases between. Germline-derived CDR1 and CDR2 are KGHSH and LQKENI. This CDR3 has 14 amino acids. CDR3 DNA: TGTGCCAGCTCACCACGGGGGGCCCTCTACGAGCAGTACTTC. It codes for CASSPRGALYEQYF.

This clone was counted once. The chain recombines TRBV6-6 with TRBJ2-7; 7 nucleotides align to TRBD2. The ends lost 10 bases at V and 3 bases at J; junction bases unmatched: 9. This CDR3 is 13 amino acids long. Germline loops: CDR1 MNHNY, CDR2 SVGAGI (reference sequence). CDR3 residues: CATTQWGGYEQYF. The CDR3 DNA reads TGTGCCACCACCCAATGGGGGGGCTACGAGCAGTACTTC.

The chain links TRBV27 to TRBJ2-7; no clear D. Germline V gene data show CDR1 as MNHEY and CDR2 as SMNVEV (reference sequence). This CDR3 spans 12 amino acids. V lost 4 bases and J 0 bases, leaving 4 bases between the germline ends. CDR3 in amino acids: CASSSNSYEQYF. The CDR3 DNA follows: TGTGCCAGCAGTTCCAACTCCTACGAGCAGTACTTC.

This clone was counted a single time. The chain joins TRBV7-9 to TRBJ2-5; TRBD2 aligns across 7 bases. This CDR3 contains 14 residues. Trimming cost V 7 bases and J 4 bases; bases outside gene matches: 9. Germline V gene lookup returns CDR1 SEHNR and CDR2 FQNEAQ (reference sequence). The CDR3 DNA sequence: TGTGCCAGCAACTCCGTGGGAGGGCGAGAGACCCAGTACTTC. Translation gives CASNSVGGRETQYF.

The rearrangement uses TRBV7-6 and TRBJ1-2; D unresolved. V dropped 1 base and J dropped 6 bases, with 15 bases sitting between them. The length of the CDR3 is 15 residues. CDR1 and CDR2 from the germline V gene are SGHVS and FNYEAQ. CDR3 in amino acids: CASSLVPRETDGYTF. The CDR3 bases are TGTGCCAGCAGCTTAGTTCCTCGGGAAACGGATGGCTACACCTTC.

This chain links TRBV2 with TRBJ1-4; the D gene is possibly TRBD1 (6 bases). V lost 5 bases to trimming and J lost 1 base, with 8 bases between them. CDR1 is SNHLY and CDR2 is FYNNEI in the germline V gene. CDR3 length: 14 amino acids. For the CDR3, the DNA is TGTGCCAGCAGTCCAGGGGAAACTAATGAAAAACTGTTTTTT. Residues: CASSPGETNEKLFF.

V is TRBV30 and J is TRBJ2-1, with 8 bases lining up with TRBD2. V lost 0 bases to trimming and J lost 8 bases; unmatched junction nucleotides: 9. Per the germline V gene, CDR1 is GTSNPN and CDR2 is SVGIG (reference sequence). This CDR3 is 15 amino acids long. The CDR3 region is CAWSVLSGGLHEQFF. CDR3 nucleotide sequence: TGTGCCTGGAGTGTACTAAGCGGGGGCCTCCATGAGCAGTTCTTC.

The V and J genes are TRBV4-3 and TRBJ2-7; D is undetermined. Trimming took off 3 bases at V and 2 bases at J, with 17 bases between the two ends. CDR3 length: 16 residues. Germline assignment: CDR1 LGHNA and CDR2 YSLEER. The chain's CDR3 is CASSQLAGDQPYEQYF. CDR3 nucleotide sequence: TGCGCCAGCAGCCAGTTGGCAGGAGACCAACCCTACGAGCAGTACTTC.